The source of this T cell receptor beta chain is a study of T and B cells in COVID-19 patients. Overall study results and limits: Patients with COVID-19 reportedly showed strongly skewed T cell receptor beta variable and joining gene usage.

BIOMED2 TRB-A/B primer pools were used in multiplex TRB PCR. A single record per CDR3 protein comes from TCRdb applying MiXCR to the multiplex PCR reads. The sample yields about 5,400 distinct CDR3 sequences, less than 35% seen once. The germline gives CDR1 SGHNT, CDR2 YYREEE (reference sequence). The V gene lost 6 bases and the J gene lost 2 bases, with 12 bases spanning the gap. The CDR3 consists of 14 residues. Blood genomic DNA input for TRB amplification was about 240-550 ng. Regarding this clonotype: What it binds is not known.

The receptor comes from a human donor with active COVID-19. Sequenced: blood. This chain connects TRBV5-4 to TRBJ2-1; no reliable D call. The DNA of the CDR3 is TGTGCCAGCAAAGACGTGGGGACCTACAATGAGCAGTTCTTC. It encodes CASKDVGTYNEQFF.